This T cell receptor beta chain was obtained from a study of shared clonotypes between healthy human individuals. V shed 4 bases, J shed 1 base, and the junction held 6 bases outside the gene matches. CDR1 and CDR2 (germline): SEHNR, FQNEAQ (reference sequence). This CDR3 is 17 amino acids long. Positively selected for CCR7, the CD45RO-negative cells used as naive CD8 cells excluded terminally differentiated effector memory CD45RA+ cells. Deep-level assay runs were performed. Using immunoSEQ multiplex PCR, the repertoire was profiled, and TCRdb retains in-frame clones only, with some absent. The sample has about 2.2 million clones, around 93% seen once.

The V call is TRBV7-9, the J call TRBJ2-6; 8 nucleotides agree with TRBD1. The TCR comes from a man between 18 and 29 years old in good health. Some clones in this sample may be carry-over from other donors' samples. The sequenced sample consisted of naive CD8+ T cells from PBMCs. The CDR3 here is CASSSQGALSGANVLTF. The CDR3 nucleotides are TGTGCCAGCAGCTCTCAGGGGGCTTTATCTGGGGCCAACGTCCTGACTTTC.